What follows is one T cell receptor (beta chain) and its context. Its antigen is not known. Trimming cost V 6 bases and J 3 bases; bases outside gene matches: 2. Germline V gene lookup returns CDR1 MNHNS and CDR2 SASEGT. The CDR3 covers 14 residues. This entry comes from a study of cytomegalovirus exposure and HLA in healthy donors. Study observations and caveats: Earlier analysis found most TCR beta V segments productive about 87% or about 30% of the time. Later on, an analysis tied some 17,000 TCR beta sequences to HLA alleles at 0.05 false discovery rate. It was only CMV serostatus that was available as immune exposure information.

Vbeta (60) and Jbeta (13) primers were used in the PCR. Generated by immunoSEQ multiplex PCR, the TCRdb table keeps only in-frame clones and is missing some. The repertoire includes 95,000 to 150,000 clones, roughly three fifths of them detected once, and about 1.5% sits in the top ten. Sequenced: PBMCs. The receptor was derived from a man in his late teens or twenties in good health and CMV-seronegative. The rearrangement links TRBV6-1 to TRBJ2-3; 11 positions agree with TRBD1. CDR3 in amino acids: CASSRDRGTDTQYF. The CDR3 DNA reads as TGTGCCAGCAGCCGGGACAGGGGGACAGATACGCAGTATTTT.